This TCR beta chain emerged from a study of blood T cell repertoires in COVID-19 (TCRdb year 2020). In terms of the full investigation: Collaborator samples came from the United States, Italy and Spain and covered acute and convalescent phases of COVID-19. Nearly every sample came with metadata listing a de-identified subject ID, COVID-19 status, age in years and sex. HLA class I and class II types, where available, came from metadata supplied by the sample provider rather than from assay-based typing. The dataset comprised deeply sampled blood TCRbeta repertoires from subjects exposed to, actively infected with, or recovered from COVID-19. The samples were drawn from two sources: the first 160 participants of the ongoing ImmuneRACE study, and approximately 1,300 subjects contributed by 6 global collaborators. The prospective study material was composed of cDNA or gDNA derived from T cells, B-cell-depleted T cells, or PBMCs. The repertoires were released in a freely available public database intended as a resource for research on the immune response to SARS-CoV-2.

Whole blood was collected in K2EDTA tubes by collaborating institutions according to the institutions' own protocols. For TCRbeta analysis, collaborators shipped samples as frozen whole blood, isolated PBMCs, or DNA extracted from either of those sample types. About this clone itself: Its antigen is unknown. Within one base of it there is no much larger clone, and no base qualities were kept.

TCRbeta CDR3 regions were amplified from genomic DNA using the immunoSEQ Assay, a bias-controlled multiplex PCR. The authors' pipeline ran thus. Nucleated cell counts per sample were estimated from amplification of reference gene primers within the assay. To quantify the absolute abundance of each unique TCRbeta CDR3 rearrangement, sequence reads were collapsed and filtered. For each sample, productive Simpson clonality was calculated as the square root of Simpson's diversity index over productive rearrangements. The clones in this table, taken by TCRdb from immuneACCESS, are in-frame only. Not every clone is retained; where verified, under half of the shortfall comes from an unresolved V gene, and the cause of the rest is unknown. D and trimming come from the DNA, and the V and J calls and clone size come from that table. In all, the sample holds around 80,000 clones, and roughly 91% of those were seen once. The ten largest clones capture just under 0.6% of the sample.

On the study overall, not on this receptor specifically: The amount of clinical and demographic metadata varied by source and participant and was provided uncurated.

The sequence came from a man aged 60 to 75 with acute or convalescent COVID-19. The sequenced material came from peripheral blood.

The DNA reads as follows: TGTGCCAGCAGCCAAGTAGGGGACATCTTCTATGGCTACACCTTC. This yields the protein CASSQVGDIFYGYTF. The chain uses TRBV3-1 (or the pseudogene TRBV3-2) and TRBJ1-2, with a tentative D gene TRBD1 over 6 matching bases. CDR1 and CDR2 are read off the germline V gene (reference sequence) as LGHDT and YNNKEL. Trimming takes 1 base from V and 4 bases from J, and the germline ends sit 13 bases apart. CDR3 length: 15 amino acids, cysteine to phenylalanine. CDR3 DNA only is kept here, 45 bases in frame from base 1.